This is a list of T cell receptor beta chains from one sample in a study of cytomegalovirus exposure and HLA in healthy donors. Sequencing used immunoSEQ multiplex PCR; TCRdb keeps in-frame clones, though not all of them. The sample lists 100,000 to 150,000 clones, 74% occurring once. The sample was PBMCs. Receptors originate from a woman aged 50 to 60 in good health and CMV-seropositive. The CDR3 runs from the conserved cysteine through the conserved F or W. D genes are given only for firm matches. Size tells how often a clone was seen (once, few, many) or the class of an expanded clone, and some rows leave it out.

abundance	v_gene	d_gene	len	j_gene	CDR3nt	CDR3aa
.	TRBV5-5	TRBD2	15	TRBJ2-5	TGCGCCAGCAGCCAAGGGTTCACTAGCGGGGAGACCCAGTACTTC	CASSQGFTSGETQYF
.	TRBV30	TRBD1	12	TRBJ1-2	TGTGCCTTGCCGGGACAGGAGCATGGCTACACCTTC	CALPGQEHGYTF
.	TRBV6-5	.	14	TRBJ1-1	TGTGCCAGCAGTTACATCGGGCAGGGCACTGAAGCTTTCTTT	CASSYIGQGTEAFF
.	TRBV7-9	.	15	TRBJ2-7	TGTGCCAGCAGCTCCCTGGTTAGAACTATCTACGAGCAGTACTTC	CASSSLVRTIYEQYF
once	TRBV27	TRBD1	13	TRBJ1-2	TGTGCCAGCAGCCTAATCCGGGACAGCGGCTACACCTTC	CASSLIRDSGYTF
.	TRBV5-6	.	15	TRBJ2-1	TGTGCCAGCAGCTTTACAGGCGCTACTTACAATGAGCAGTTCTTC	CASSFTGATYNEQFF
.	TRBV30	TRBD1	12	TRBJ1-5	TGTGCCTCTACAGGGGAAGGTCAGCCCCAGCATTTT	CASTGEGQPQHF
once	TRBV30	.	12	TRBJ1-1	TGTGCCTGGAGGATTGGTCAGGCACCTACTTTCTTT	CAWRIGQAPTFF
few	TRBV6-6	.	15	TRBJ1-2	TGTGCCAGCAGTTACTCGCGAGGGGGGGCGGATGGCTACACCTTC	CASSYSRGGADGYTF
.	TRBV30	.	12	TRBJ1-4	TGTGCCTGGAGTCAGGCTGGAGAAAAACTGTTTTTT	CAWSQAGEKLFF
.	TRBV7-2	.	14	TRBJ2-7	TGTGCCAGCAGCTCCGGCGGGGCAGCCTGGGAGCAGTACTTC	CASSSGGAAWEQYF
.	TRBV5-1	TRBD1	15	TRBJ1-2	TGCGCCAGCAGCTCCTCCGGGACAGGGGTGGAGGGCTACACCTTC	CASSSSGTGVEGYTF
.	TRBV4-1	.	14	TRBJ1-1	TGCGCCAGCAGCCGCGGAGGCCTGAACACTGAAGCTTTCTTT	CASSRGGLNTEAFF
.	TRBV30	.	15	TRBJ1-2	TGTGCCTGGAGTGTACTAGCGGGGGGCGAGGGCGGCTACACCTTC	CAWSVLAGGEGGYTF
.	TRBV10-3	TRBD1	12	TRBJ1-6	TGTGCCACCAGGGACAGCCATTCACCCCTCCACTTT	CATRDSHSPLHF
.	TRBV27	TRBD1	16	TRBJ1-5	TGTGCCAGCAGTAGACAGGGGGCTATGTCCAATCAGCCCCAGCATTTT	CASSRQGAMSNQPQHF
.	TRBV7-2	.	16	TRBJ2-2	TGTGCCAGCAGCTTAGATAGGGCAGGGCTCACCGGGGAGCTGTTTTTT	CASSLDRAGLTGELFF
once	TRBV7-2	.	14	TRBJ2-5	TGTGCCAGCAGTTTTAGCGGAATCCAAGAGACCCAGTACTTC	CASSFSGIQETQYF
.	TRBV6-1	.	15	TRBJ2-3	TGTGCCAGCAGTGAAGCGGCGGGGGCCCCAGATACGCAGTATTTT	CASSEAAGAPDTQYF
.	TRBV12-5	TRBD2	18	TRBJ2-5	TGTGCTAGTGGTCCGCCAGTCTCCAGCGGGGGGGCCGTTGGGACCCAGTACTTC	CASGPPVSSGGAVGTQYF
few	TRBV4-2	TRBD2	15	TRBJ2-1	TGTGCCAGCAGCCAAGATACACTAGCGGGGAGTGAGCAGTTCTTC	CASSQDTLAGSEQFF
.	TRBV7-8	TRBD1	16	TRBJ1-2	TGTGCCAGCAGCTTAGTTCCACCGGGACAGGGGGCTGGCTACACCTTC	CASSLVPPGQGAGYTF
few	TRBV11-3	TRBD1	13	TRBJ1-2	TGTGCCAGCAGTAGGACAGGGGACTATGGCTACACCTTC	CASSRTGDYGYTF
large	TRBV6-1	.	10	TRBJ1-5	TGTGCCAGGTTAAATCAGCCCCAGCATTTT	CARLNQPQHF
once	TRBV10-3	.	14	TRBJ1-2	TGTGCCATCAGTGGAGGGCAGTCCAACTATGGCTACACCTTC	CAISGGQSNYGYTF
few	TRBV18	TRBD1	14	TRBJ1-2	TGTGCCAGCTCACCAGTGGGACAGGGTGATGGCTACACCTTC	CASSPVGQGDGYTF
.	TRBV6-5	TRBD2	15	TRBJ2-1	TGTGCCAGCAGTTACCTAGCGGGGGTGGGAAATGAGCAGTTCTTC	CASSYLAGVGNEQFF
.	TRBV7-9	TRBD2	17	TRBJ2-1	TGTGCCAGCGGACGAACTAGGAGCGGGGGGAAGGGCCCGGAGCAGTTCTTC	CASGRTRSGGKGPEQFF
.	TRBV2	TRBD1	14	TRBJ2-3	TGTGCCAGCAGTATCGGGACAGCCACAGATACGCAGTATTTT	CASSIGTATDTQYF
few	TRBV5-4	.	14	TRBJ2-3	TGTGCCAGCAGCCAGGACTACCGCACAGATACGCAGTATTTT	CASSQDYRTDTQYF
.	TRBV6-1	.	14	TRBJ2-7	TGTGCCAGCATCGAGGGGACTTTCTCCTACGAGCAGTACTTC	CASIEGTFSYEQYF
.	TRBV7-2	TRBD1	15	TRBJ2-3	TGTGCCAGCATACGACAGGGGTTGGTCACAGATACGCAGTATTTT	CASIRQGLVTDTQYF
.	TRBV6-5	.	16	TRBJ2-5	TGTGCCAGCAGTTCCAGGATGGGTACCGAACAGGAGACCCAGTACTTC	CASSSRMGTEQETQYF
.	TRBV6-5	.	13	TRBJ2-1	TGTGCCAGCAGTAGAGAATATCGCAATGAGCAGTTCTTC	CASSREYRNEQFF
.	TRBV12-1	.	18	TRBJ1-5	TGTGCCAGCAGCTTTAATGGGAGCGTCGGAGGGAGCAATCAGCCCCAGCATTTT	CASSFNGSVGGSNQPQHF
.	TRBV28	TRBD1	15	TRBJ1-5	TGTGCCAGCAGTATCTTCGGACAGGGGAGCCAGCCCCAGCATTTT	CASSIFGQGSQPQHF
few	TRBV14	.	16	TRBJ2-3	TGTGCCAGCAGCCAAGACCTAGCGAGGCGCACAGATACGCAGTATTTT	CASSQDLARRTDTQYF
.	TRBV19	.	15	TRBJ2-1	TGTGCCAGTAGTAATGGCCCCCTCTCGGGCAATGAGCAGTTCTTC	CASSNGPLSGNEQFF
once	TRBV30	TRBD1	16	TRBJ1-5	TGTGCCTGGAGACCACAGGGGGAAGGGGGCAATCAGCCCCAGCATTTT	CAWRPQGEGGNQPQHF
.	TRBV25-1	.	13	TRBJ2-2	TGTGCCAGCGGGTCAGACTACACCGGGGAGCTGTTTTTT	CASGSDYTGELFF
.	TRBV5-6	TRBD2	16	TRBJ2-3	TGTGCCAGCAGCTTGGTGGTAAGCGGGGGGACAGATACGCAGTATTTT	CASSLVVSGGTDTQYF
.	TRBV28	TRBD1	14	TRBJ1-5	TGTGCCAGCACCGGCAGGGGGCCAAATCAGCCCCAGCATTTT	CASTGRGPNQPQHF
.	TRBV2	.	15	TRBJ1-5	TGTGCCAGCAGTGAAACGCGGGGGTTAGGTCAGCCCCAGCATTTT	CASSETRGLGQPQHF
.	TRBV18	.	15	TRBJ2-7	TGTGCCAGCTCACCATTACCCGGGTTCTCCTACGAGCAGTACTTC	CASSPLPGFSYEQYF
.	TRBV27	.	14	TRBJ2-3	TGTGCCAGCAGTTCCTCTCGAACAGGAGATACGCAGTATTTT	CASSSSRTGDTQYF
.	TRBV18	.	12	TRBJ2-7	TGTGCCAGCTCACCGGACACCTACGAGCAGTACTTC	CASSPDTYEQYF
once	TRBV29-1	.	14	TRBJ1-2	TGCAGCGTCCGTAGGGGCAGTTCTAACTATGGCTACACCTTC	CSVRRGSSNYGYTF
few	TRBV7-7	TRBD1	15	TRBJ1-1	TGTTCTAGCAGCCCAGATCCGACAGGGAACACTGAAGCTTTCTTC	CSSSPDPTGNTEAFF
.	TRBV11-3	TRBD2	15	TRBJ2-1	TGTGCCAGCGCTCTGACTAGCAGTACCTACAATGAGCAGTTCTTC	CASALTSSTYNEQFF
.	TRBV9	TRBD2	14	TRBJ2-5	TGTGCCAGCAGCGTACGGGGGGGCGGAGAGACCCAGTACTTC	CASSVRGGGETQYF
once	TRBV11-2	.	17	TRBJ1-1	TGTGCCAGCAGCTTAGTCCGTGCTGGGGGCAGGAACACTGAAGCTTTCTTT	CASSLVRAGGRNTEAFF
few	TRBV5-5	TRBD2	16	TRBJ2-3	TGTGCCAGCAGCTTGGGGCGGGGGACTCCCACAGATACGCAGTATTTT	CASSLGRGTPTDTQYF
once	TRBV7-8	TRBD1	13	TRBJ1-2	TGTGCCAGCAGCTCAAGGACAGGCGCTGGCTACACCTTC	CASSSRTGAGYTF